Following are 27 T cell receptor beta chains from one sample sequenced in a study of cytomegalovirus exposure and HLA in healthy donors (dated by TCRdb to 2017 to 2019). The library was made by the immunoSEQ multiplex PCR assay. For the multiplex PCR, a mixture combining 60 forward primers for TCR Vbeta segments and 13 reverse primers for TCR Jbeta segments was used. TCRdb carries this immuneACCESS record with in-frame sequences only. Its versions omit some clonotypes, under half of them owing to an unresolved V gene in the studies checked, with the rest unexplained. This sample's clone table shows some 43,000 clones. About 1.7% of the sample is held by the ten biggest clonotypes. The sample was PBMCs. The receptors shown here come from a woman in her twenties or thirties in good health and CMV-seronegative.

The V call is TRBV11-3, the J call TRBJ2-7; possibly TRBD2 for D (6 bases). CDR1 is SGHNT, CDR2 YENEEA, per germline. Trimming removed 7 bases at V and 5 bases at J, with 18 bases between. The CDR3 loop spans 14 amino acids. The CDR3 DNA is TGTGCCAGCACCCTCGGTGGGACTGGTAACGAGCAGTACTTC. It translates to CASTLGGTGNEQYF.

The chain carries TRBV6-5 and TRBJ1-1; no definite D call. Per germline, CDR1 MNHEY and CDR2 SVGAGI. Trimming took off 4 bases at V and 4 bases at J, with 10 bases between the two ends. CDR3 length: 13 amino acids. DNA of the CDR3: TGTGCCAGCAGTTCAGGATATGGCACTGAAGCTTTCTTT. It codes for CASSSGYGTEAFF.

Written as DNA, the CDR3 is TGCAGCGTTTCCAGGGATTCGGATGGCTACACCTTC. Its translation is CSVSRDSDGYTF. This chain uses TRBV29-1 with TRBJ1-2, with D maybe TRBD1 (5 bases). This CDR3 is 12 amino acids long. The ends were cut back, 5 bases at V and 6 bases at J, with 13 bases in the middle. In germline, CDR1 is SQVTM, CDR2 ANQGSEA.

The chain employs TRBV6-5 and TRBJ2-7, with 7 bases aligning to TRBD1. The CDR3 is 13 amino acids. CDR1 is MNHEY, CDR2 SVGAGI, per germline. J was trimmed by 5 bases and V by 2 bases; bases with no gene match: 3. The CDR3 spells CASSYNDRDEQYF. The CDR3 DNA reads as TGTGCCAGCAGTTACAACGACAGGGACGAGCAGTACTTC.

Remarks on this clone: In the same sample, other DNA sequences code for this CDR3. The rearrangement joins TRBV30 to TRBJ1-4; no definite D call. Trimming left V 3 bases short and J 4 bases short, with 6 bases between. From germline, CDR1 is GTSNPN and CDR2 SVGIG (reference sequence). The CDR3 has 12 amino acids. CDR3 sequence (DNA): TGTGCCTGGAGATCGAGTAATGAAAAACTGTTTTTT. This encodes CAWRSSNEKLFF.

This CDR3 reads CSAWTGDTQYF. CDR3 nucleotide sequence: TGCAGTGCCTGGACTGGAGATACGCAGTATTTT. V gene TRBV20-1 combines with J gene TRBJ2-3; TRBD2 might be the D (5 bases). With 6 bases removed from V and 5 bases from J, the gap between germline ends came to 9 bases. This CDR3 contains 11 residues. Per germline, CDR1 DFQATT and CDR2 SNEGSKA (reference sequence).

The rearrangement joins TRBV19 to TRBJ2-2; D is uncertain. V lost 3 bases and J 1 base, leaving 3 bases between the germline ends. Looked up from germline, CDR1 is LNHDA and CDR2 is SQIVND (reference sequence). This CDR3 contains 13 residues. In DNA form, the CDR3 reads TGTGCCAGTAGTATCTTGAACACCGGGGAGCTGTTTTTT. Translated: CASSILNTGELFF.

CDR3 bases: TGTGCCAGCAGCCCGAGGGGGCTCCCCTACGAGCAGTACTTC. Protein product: CASSPRGLPYEQYF. The chain joins TRBV28 to TRBJ2-7, with 7 bases identical to TRBD1. V lost 6 bases to trimming and J lost 2 bases; unmatched junction nucleotides: 7. The germline V gene has CDR1 MDHEN and CDR2 SYDVKM. The CDR3 spans 14 residues.

The chain couples TRBV29-1 to TRBJ1-4, with 7 bases lining up with TRBD1. V was pared by 6 bases and J by 8 bases, with 9 bases of the junction left unmatched. Germline V gene sequence: CDR1 SQVTM, CDR2 ANQGSEA. CDR3 length: 13 amino acids. The CDR3 loop reads CSVIETGREKLFF. As DNA, the CDR3 is TGCAGCGTAATAGAGACAGGGCGGGAAAAACTGTTTTTT.

The J gene is TRBJ2-7, the V gene TRBV28, with 8 bases lining up with TRBD2. The germline V gene has CDR1 MDHEN and CDR2 SYDVKM. With V trimmed by 4 bases and J by 3 bases, 14 bases remained unmatched. The CDR3 loop spans 17 amino acids. The CDR3: CASSSPWERESLYEQYF. CDR3 sequence (DNA): TGTGCCAGCAGTTCCCCTTGGGAGCGGGAGAGTCTCTACGAGCAGTACTTC.

This rearrangement joins TRBV9 to TRBJ2-1, with 8 bases lining up with TRBD2. The trim removed 3 bases at V and 4 bases at J, leaving 6 bases unmatched. Germline CDR1 is SGDLS and CDR2 is YYNGEE. The CDR3 covers 15 residues. CDR3 in DNA: TGTGCCAGCAGCGGTGGCGGGAGGACTTACAATGAGCAGTTCTTC. Residues: CASSGGGRTYNEQFF.

The rearrangement links TRBV27 to TRBJ2-1, with 10 nucleotides matching TRBD1. The length of the CDR3 is 16 residues. Unmatched junction bases numbered 10, after V lost 5 bases and J lost 6 bases. Germline CDR1 and CDR2: MNHEY and SMNVEV (reference sequence). CDR3 DNA: TGTGCCAGCAGTCTAGCCGGGACAGGGGTGAGCAATGAGCAGTTCTTC. Amino acids: CASSLAGTGVSNEQFF.

The chain has TRBV5-1 and TRBJ1-4, with a tentative D call TRBD1 (5 bases). The V end lost 0 bases, the J end lost 8 bases, and 14 bases lay between the germline ends. The germline CDR1 and CDR2 sequences are SGHRS and YFSETQ. The CDR3 runs 15 residues. The CDR3 here is CASSLGSGGREKLFF. CDR3 nucleotide sequence: TGCGCCAGCAGCTTGGGATCCGGGGGAAGAGAAAAACTGTTTTTT.

The chain recombines TRBV5-1 with TRBJ2-7; 10 nucleotides line up with TRBD2. From germline, CDR1 is SGHRS and CDR2 YFSETQ. V lost 1 base to trimming and J lost 6 bases; unmatched junction nucleotides: 7. This CDR3 region has 15 residues. The CDR3 sequence is CASSLRSSGSFEQYF. The CDR3 nucleotides read TGCGCCAGCAGCTTGCGTTCTAGCGGGAGTTTCGAGCAGTACTTC.

The chain is built from TRBV5-1 and TRBJ1-2; TRBD1 agrees at 7 bases. CDR3 length: 14 residues. Trimming cost V 4 bases and J 4 bases; bases outside gene matches: 7. CDR1 and CDR2 (germline): SGHRS, YFSETQ. The CDR3 protein is CASSPGTAPYGYTF. In nucleotides, the CDR3 is TGCGCCAGCAGCCCCGGGACAGCTCCCTATGGCTACACCTTC. Supplemented by reference TRBV5-1 and TRBJ1-2, the full variable domain reads KAGVTQTPRYLIKTRGQQVTLSCSPISGHRSVSWYQQTPGQGLQFLFEYFSETQRNKGNFPGRFSGRQFSNSRSEMNVSTLELGDSALYLCASSPGTAPYGYTFGSGTRLTVV.

The chain is built from TRBV11-2 and TRBJ1-5, with 8 bases that match TRBD1. V lost 5 bases and J lost 6; bases outside the gene matches: 9. The V gene's germline CDR1 is SGHAT and CDR2 FQNNGV. CDR3 length: 15 residues. This CDR3 reads CASSPDGTGSQPQHF. Here the CDR3 DNA reads TGTGCCAGCAGCCCTGACGGGACAGGAAGTCAGCCCCAGCATTTT.

The chain couples TRBV5-1 to TRBJ2-7; TRBD2 might be the D (5 bases). Germline V gives CDR1 SGHRS, CDR2 YFSETQ. CDR3 length: 11 residues. Trimming took off 6 bases at V and 7 bases at J, with 11 bases between the two ends. The CDR3 protein is CASTEGGEQYF. CDR3 in DNA: TGCGCCAGCACTGAGGGCGGTGAGCAGTACTTC.

This rearrangement joins TRBV6-1 to TRBJ2-4; D may be TRBD2 (5 bases). Trimming cost V 3 bases and J 3 bases, with 27 bases left between them. The CDR3 extends over 20 amino acids. CDR1 is MNHNS, CDR2 SASEGT, per germline. CDR3 nucleotides: TGTGCCAGCAGTGATATGTATTGGATTAAGGTCCCGGCGGGCAAAAACATTCAGTACTTC. Its protein is CASSDMYWIKVPAGKNIQYF.

The chain carries TRBV7-2 and TRBJ2-5, with D perhaps matching TRBD2 (5 bases). Trimming cost V 1 base and J 5 bases, with 14 bases left between them. This CDR3 is 15 amino acids long. From germline, CDR1 is SGHTA and CDR2 FQGNSA. CDR3 DNA: TGTGCCAGCAGCTTAGACGGCGGTTCGGGGGAGACCCAGTACTTC. Protein sequence: CASSLDGGSGETQYF.

The gene calls are TRBV2 and TRBJ2-7, with 10 positions matching TRBD2. V lost 2 bases to trimming and J lost 6 bases; unmatched junction nucleotides: 7. The CDR3 totals 15 residues. Per germline, CDR1 SNHLY and CDR2 FYNNEI. The CDR3 protein is CASSETSGRGIEQYF. The DNA of the CDR3 is TGTGCCAGCAGTGAAACCAGCGGGAGGGGGATCGAGCAGTACTTC.

The rearrangement joins TRBV27 to TRBJ2-7; TRBD1 might be the D (5 bases). The CDR3 runs to 13 residues. Trimming removed 5 bases from V and 1 base from J, with 9 bases in between. In germline, CDR1 is MNHEY, CDR2 SMNVEV (reference sequence). The CDR3 reads CASSGHVSYEQYF. CDR3 bases: TGTGCCAGCAGTGGACACGTTTCCTACGAGCAGTACTTC.

The chain is built from TRBV2 and TRBJ2-3; TRBD2 is a possible D gene (5 bases). Deletions cut 7 bases from V and 2 bases from J, with 10 bases between. Germline V gene data show CDR1 as SNHLY and CDR2 as FYNNEI. This CDR3 has 13 amino acids. DNA for the CDR3: TGTGCCAGCATCAGGCGGGCCACAGATACGCAGTATTTT. Amino acid sequence: CASIRRATDTQYF.

V is TRBV5-4 and J is TRBJ2-2; 9 nucleotides match TRBD2. V lost 4 bases, J lost 2 bases, and 6 bases stayed unmatched. This CDR3 comprises 16 residues. Germline CDR1 is SGHNT and CDR2 is YYREEE (reference sequence). DNA for the CDR3: TGTGCCAGCAGCCCGTCTAGCGGGATTAACACCGGGGAGCTGTTTTTT. As protein: CASSPSSGINTGELFF.

The chain has TRBV4-3 and TRBJ2-6; 9 nucleotides match TRBD2. V was pared by 0 bases and J by 3 bases, with 15 bases of the junction left unmatched. Germline assignment: CDR1 LGHNA and CDR2 YSLEER. The CDR3 loop spans 21 amino acids. The CDR3 bases are TGCGCCAGCAGCCAAGATATGTCGAAGTTAGCGGGGGTATTTGGGGCCAACGTCCTGACTTTC. Protein sequence: CASSQDMSKLAGVFGANVLTF.

The chain recombines TRBV9 with TRBJ2-2; D gene unclear. With 10 bases removed from V and 1 base from J, the gap between germline ends came to 20 bases. Germline V gene sequence: CDR1 SGDLS, CDR2 YYNGEE. This CDR3 contains 16 residues. This CDR3 reads CASQTVTDGNTGELFF. CDR3 bases: TGTGCCTCCCAGACTGTGACTGACGGGAACACCGGGGAGCTGTTTTTT.

The chain joins TRBV4-2 to TRBJ2-3, with D possibly matching TRBD1 (6 bases). CDR3 size: 14 residues. In germline, CDR1 is LGHNA, CDR2 YNFKEQ. V lost 1 base and J 6 bases, leaving 11 bases between the germline ends. The CDR3 spells CASSQGGTLDTQYF. CDR3 coding DNA: TGTGCCAGCAGCCAAGGTGGGACATTGGATACGCAGTATTTT.

CDR3 sequence (DNA): TGTGCCAGCAGTGACAGGGAGATAAATGAGCAGTTCTTC. It is translated as CASSDREINEQFF. The V and J genes are TRBV5-6 and TRBJ2-1, with TRBD1 matching over 7 bases. CDR1 and CDR2 from the germline V gene are SGHDT and YYEEEE. The J segment lost 7 bases and the V segment lost 5 bases, leaving 6 bases of the junction unmatched. CDR3 length: 13 residues.